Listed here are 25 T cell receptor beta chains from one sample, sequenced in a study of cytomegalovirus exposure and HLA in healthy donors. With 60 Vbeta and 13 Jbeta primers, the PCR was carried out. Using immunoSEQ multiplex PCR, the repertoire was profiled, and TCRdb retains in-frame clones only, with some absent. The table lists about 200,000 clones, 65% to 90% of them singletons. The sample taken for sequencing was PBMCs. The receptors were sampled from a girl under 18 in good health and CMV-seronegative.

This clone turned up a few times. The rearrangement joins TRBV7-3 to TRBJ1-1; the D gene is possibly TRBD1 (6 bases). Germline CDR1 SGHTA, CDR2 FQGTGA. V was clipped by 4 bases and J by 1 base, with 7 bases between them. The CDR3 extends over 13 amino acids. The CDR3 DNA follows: TGTGCCAGCAGCTGGACAGAGAACACTGAAGCTTTCTTT. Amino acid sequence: CASSWTENTEAFF. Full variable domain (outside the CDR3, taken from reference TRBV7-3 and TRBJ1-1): GAGVSQTPSNKVTEKGKYVELRCDPISGHTALYWYRQSLGQGPEFLIYFQGTGAADDSGLPNDRFFAVRPEGSVSTLKIQRTERGDSAVYLCASSWTENTEAFFGQGTRLTVV.

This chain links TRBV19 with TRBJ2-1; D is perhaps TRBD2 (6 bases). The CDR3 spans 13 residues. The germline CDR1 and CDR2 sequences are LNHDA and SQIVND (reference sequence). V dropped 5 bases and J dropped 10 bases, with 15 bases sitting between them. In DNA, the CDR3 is TGTGCCAGTAGTCCCACTAGCACACAGGAGCAGTTCTTC. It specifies CASSPTSTQEQFF.

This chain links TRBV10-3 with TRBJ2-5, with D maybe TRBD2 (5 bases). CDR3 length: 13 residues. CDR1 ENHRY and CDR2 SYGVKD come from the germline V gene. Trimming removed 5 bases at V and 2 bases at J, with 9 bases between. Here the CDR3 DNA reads TGTGCCATCAGTAATCGGGGTCAAGAGACCCAGTACTTC. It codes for CAISNRGQETQYF.

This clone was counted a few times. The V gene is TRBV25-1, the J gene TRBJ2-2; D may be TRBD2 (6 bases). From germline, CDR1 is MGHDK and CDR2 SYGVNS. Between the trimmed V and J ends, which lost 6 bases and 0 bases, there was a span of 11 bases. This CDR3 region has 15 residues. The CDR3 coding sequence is TGTGCCAGCAGGAAGGGACTGGCGAACACCGGGGAGCTGTTTTTT. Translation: CASRKGLANTGELFF.

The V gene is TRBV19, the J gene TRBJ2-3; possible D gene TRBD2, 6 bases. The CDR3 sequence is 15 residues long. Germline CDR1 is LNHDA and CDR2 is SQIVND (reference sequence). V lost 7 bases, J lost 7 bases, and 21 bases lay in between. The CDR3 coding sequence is TGTGCCAGTACCACGGGGGTAACCCGAGAAAATACGCAGTATTTT. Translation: CASTTGVTRENTQYF.

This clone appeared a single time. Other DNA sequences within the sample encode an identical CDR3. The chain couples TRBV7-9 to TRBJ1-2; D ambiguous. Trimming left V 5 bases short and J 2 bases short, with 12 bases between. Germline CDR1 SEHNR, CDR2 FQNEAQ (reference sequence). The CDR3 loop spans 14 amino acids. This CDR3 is CASSPGGENYGYTF. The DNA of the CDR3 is TGTGCCAGCAGCCCTGGCGGGGAAAACTATGGCTACACCTTC.

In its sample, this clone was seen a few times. CDR3 protein: CASSLGSWASRETQYF. CDR3 DNA: TGCGCCAGCAGCTTGGGGTCATGGGCCAGCCGAGAGACCCAGTACTTC. The rearrangement links TRBV5-1 to TRBJ2-5; D gene uncertain. Trimming stripped 0 bases from V and 4 bases from J, with 16 bases between. The CDR3 sequence is 16 residues long. Germline V lookup: CDR1 SGHRS, CDR2 YFSETQ.

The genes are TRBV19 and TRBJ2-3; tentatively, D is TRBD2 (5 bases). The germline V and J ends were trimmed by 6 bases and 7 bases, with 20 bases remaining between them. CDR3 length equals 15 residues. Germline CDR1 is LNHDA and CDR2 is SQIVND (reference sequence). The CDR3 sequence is CASRGSGSGSHTQYF. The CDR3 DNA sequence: TGTGCCAGTAGAGGCTCGGGGTCAGGATCCCATACGCAGTATTTT.

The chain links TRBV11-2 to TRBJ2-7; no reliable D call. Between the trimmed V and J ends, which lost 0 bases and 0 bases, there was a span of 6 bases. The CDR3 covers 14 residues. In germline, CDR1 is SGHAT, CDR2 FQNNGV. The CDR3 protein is CASSLDLSSYEQYF. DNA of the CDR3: TGTGCCAGCAGCTTAGACTTGAGCTCCTACGAGCAGTACTTC.

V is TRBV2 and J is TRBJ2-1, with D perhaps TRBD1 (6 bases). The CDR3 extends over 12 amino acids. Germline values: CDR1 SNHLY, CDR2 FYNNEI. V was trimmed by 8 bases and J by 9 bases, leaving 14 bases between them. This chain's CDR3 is CASPPEGGEQFF. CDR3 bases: TGTGCCAGCCCCCCAGAAGGGGGTGAGCAGTTCTTC. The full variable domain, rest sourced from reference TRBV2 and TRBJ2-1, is EPEVTQTPSHQVTQMGQEVILRCVPISNHLYFYWYRQILGQKVEFLVSFYNNEISEKSEIFDDQFSVERPDGSNFTLKIRSTKLEDSAMYFCASPPEGGEQFFGPGTRLTVL.

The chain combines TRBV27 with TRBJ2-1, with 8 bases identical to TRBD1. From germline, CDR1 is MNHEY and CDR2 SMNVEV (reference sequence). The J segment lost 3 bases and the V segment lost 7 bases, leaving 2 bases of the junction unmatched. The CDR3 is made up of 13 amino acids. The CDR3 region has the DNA TGTGCCAGCAAGGGGACAGGCTACAATGAGCAGTTCTTC. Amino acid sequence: CASKGTGYNEQFF.

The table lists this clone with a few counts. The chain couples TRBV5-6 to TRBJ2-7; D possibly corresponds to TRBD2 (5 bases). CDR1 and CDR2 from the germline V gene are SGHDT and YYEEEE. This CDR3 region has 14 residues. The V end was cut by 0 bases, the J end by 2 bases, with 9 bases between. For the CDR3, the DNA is TGTGCCAGCAGCTTGGGCGCCGGGACCTACGAGCAGTACTTC. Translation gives CASSLGAGTYEQYF.

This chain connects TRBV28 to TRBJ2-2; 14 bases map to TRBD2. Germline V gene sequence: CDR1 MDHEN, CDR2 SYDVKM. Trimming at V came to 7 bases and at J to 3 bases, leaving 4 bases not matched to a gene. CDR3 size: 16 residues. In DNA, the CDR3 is TGTGCCAGCAAGGGACTAGCGGGAGCCGACACCGGGGAGCTGTTTTTT. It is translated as CASKGLAGADTGELFF.

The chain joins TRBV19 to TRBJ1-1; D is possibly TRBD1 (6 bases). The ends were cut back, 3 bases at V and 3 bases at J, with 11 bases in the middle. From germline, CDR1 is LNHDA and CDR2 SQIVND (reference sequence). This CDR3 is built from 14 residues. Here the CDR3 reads CASSILSGDTEAFF. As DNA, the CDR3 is TGTGCCAGTAGTATCCTCTCAGGGGACACTGAAGCTTTCTTT.

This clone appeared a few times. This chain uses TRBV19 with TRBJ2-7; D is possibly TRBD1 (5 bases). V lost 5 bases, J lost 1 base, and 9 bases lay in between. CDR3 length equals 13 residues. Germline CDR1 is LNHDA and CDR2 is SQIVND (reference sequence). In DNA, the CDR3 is TGTGCCAGTAGTGGGGCCCCGTCCTACGAGCAGTACTTC. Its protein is CASSGAPSYEQYF.

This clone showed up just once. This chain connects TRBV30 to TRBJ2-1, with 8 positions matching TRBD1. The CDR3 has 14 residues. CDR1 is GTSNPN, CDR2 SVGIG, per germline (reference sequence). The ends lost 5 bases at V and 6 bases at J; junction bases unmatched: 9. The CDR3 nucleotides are TGTGCCTGGGTTCCGAGGACAGGGTTCAATGAGCAGTTCTTC. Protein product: CAWVPRTGFNEQFF.

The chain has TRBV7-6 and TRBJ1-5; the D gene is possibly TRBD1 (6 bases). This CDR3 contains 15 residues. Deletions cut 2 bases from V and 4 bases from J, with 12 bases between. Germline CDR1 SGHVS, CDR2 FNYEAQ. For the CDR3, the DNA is TGTGCCAGCAGCTTAAGGGGGGAGGGAAATCAGCCCCAGCATTTT. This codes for CASSLRGEGNQPQHF.

In nucleotides, the CDR3 is TGTGCCAGCAGCCAGGAGGCAGTGTATGGCTACACCTTC. Translating it yields CASSQEAVYGYTF. This chain connects TRBV14 to TRBJ1-2; D gene uncertain. The CDR3 has 13 amino acids. Trimming shortened V by 3 bases and J by 5 bases, and 10 bases separated the two germline ends. The germline gives CDR1 SGHDN, CDR2 FVKESK.

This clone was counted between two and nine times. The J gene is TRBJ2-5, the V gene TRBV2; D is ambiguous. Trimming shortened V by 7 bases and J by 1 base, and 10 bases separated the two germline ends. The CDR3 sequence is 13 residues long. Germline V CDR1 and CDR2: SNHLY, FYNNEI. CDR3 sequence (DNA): TGTGCCAGCACTTACAGACCCCAAGAGACCCAGTACTTC. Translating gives CASTYRPQETQYF.

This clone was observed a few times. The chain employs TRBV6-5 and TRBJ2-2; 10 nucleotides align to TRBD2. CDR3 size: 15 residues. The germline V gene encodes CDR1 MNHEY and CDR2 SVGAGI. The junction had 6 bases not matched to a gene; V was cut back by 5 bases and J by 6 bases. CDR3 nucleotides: TGTGCCAGCAGTAGGACTAGCGGAGAAGCCGGGGAGCTGTTTTTT. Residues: CASSRTSGEAGELFF.

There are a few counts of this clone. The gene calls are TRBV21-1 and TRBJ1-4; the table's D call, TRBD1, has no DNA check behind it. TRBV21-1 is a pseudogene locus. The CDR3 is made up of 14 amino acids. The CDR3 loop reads CASSTGTGNEKLFF. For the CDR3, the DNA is TGTGCCAGCAGCACCGGGACAGGGAATGAAAAACTGTTTTTT.

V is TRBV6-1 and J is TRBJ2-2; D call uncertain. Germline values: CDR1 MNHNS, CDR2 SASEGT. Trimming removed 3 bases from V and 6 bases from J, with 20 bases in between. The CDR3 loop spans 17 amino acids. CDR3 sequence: CASSEDLRQVTAGELFF. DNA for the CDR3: TGTGCCAGCAGTGAGGATCTTCGACAAGTGACCGCCGGGGAGCTGTTTTTT.

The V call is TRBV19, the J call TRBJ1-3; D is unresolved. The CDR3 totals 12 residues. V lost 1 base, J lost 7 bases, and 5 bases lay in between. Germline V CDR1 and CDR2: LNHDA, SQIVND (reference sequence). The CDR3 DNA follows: TGTGCCAGTAGTATAGTGGCCAACACCATATATTTT. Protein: CASSIVANTIYF.

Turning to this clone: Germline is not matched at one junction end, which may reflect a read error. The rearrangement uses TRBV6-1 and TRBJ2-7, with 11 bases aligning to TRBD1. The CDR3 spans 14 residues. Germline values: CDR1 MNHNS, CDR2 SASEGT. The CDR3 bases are TGTGCCAGCAGCCTAGGACAGGGGGCCTACGGGCAGTACTTC. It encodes CASSLGQGAYGQYF.

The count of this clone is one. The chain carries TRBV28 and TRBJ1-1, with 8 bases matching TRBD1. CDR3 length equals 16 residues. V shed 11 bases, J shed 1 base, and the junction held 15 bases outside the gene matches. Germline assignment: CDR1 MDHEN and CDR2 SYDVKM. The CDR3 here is CAACLTGVGRNTEAFF. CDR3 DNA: TGTGCCGCCTGTCTGACAGGGGTGGGTCGGAACACTGAAGCTTTCTTT.